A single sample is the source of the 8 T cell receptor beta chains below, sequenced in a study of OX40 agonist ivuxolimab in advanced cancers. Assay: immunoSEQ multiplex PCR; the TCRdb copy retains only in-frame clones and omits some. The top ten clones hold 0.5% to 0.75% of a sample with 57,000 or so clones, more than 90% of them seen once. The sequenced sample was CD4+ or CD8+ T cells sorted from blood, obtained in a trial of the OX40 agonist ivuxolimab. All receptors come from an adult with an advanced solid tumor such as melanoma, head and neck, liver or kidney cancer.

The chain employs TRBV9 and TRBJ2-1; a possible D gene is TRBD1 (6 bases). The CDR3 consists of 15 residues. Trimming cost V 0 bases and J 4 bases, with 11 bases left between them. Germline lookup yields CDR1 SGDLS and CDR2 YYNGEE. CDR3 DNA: TGTGCCAGCAGCGTAGTTGGGGGCTTGTACAATGAGCAGTTCTTC. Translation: CASSVVGGLYNEQFF.

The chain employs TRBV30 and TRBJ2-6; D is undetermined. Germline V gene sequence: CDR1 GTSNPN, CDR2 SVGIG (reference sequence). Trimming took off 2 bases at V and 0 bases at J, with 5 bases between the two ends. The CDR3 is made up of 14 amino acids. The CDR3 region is CAWSRDSGANVLTF. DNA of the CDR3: TGTGCCTGGAGTAGAGACTCTGGGGCCAACGTCCTGACTTTC.

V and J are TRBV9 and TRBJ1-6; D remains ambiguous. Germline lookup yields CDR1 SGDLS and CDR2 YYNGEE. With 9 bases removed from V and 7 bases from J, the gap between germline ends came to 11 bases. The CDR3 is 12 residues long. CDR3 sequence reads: CANPTRNSPLHF. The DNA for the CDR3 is TGTGCCAACCCGACACGGAATTCACCCCTCCACTTT.

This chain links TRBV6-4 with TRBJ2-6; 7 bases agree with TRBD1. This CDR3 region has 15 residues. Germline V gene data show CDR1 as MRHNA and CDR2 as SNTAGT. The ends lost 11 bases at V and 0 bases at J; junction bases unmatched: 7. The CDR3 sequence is CAPPRTGSGANVLTF. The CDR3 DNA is TGTGCCCCACCGCGGACAGGCTCTGGGGCCAACGTCCTGACTTTC.

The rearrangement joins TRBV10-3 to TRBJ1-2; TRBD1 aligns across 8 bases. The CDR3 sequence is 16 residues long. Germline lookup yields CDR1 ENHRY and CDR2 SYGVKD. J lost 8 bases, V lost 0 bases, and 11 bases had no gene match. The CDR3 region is CAISESFSGGAGGYTF. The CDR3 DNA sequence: TGTGCCATCAGTGAGTCGTTTTCAGGGGGCGCAGGAGGCTACACCTTC.

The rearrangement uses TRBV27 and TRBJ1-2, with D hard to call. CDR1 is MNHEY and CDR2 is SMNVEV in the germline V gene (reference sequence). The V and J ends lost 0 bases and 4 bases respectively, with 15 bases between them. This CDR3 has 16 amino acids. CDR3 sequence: CASSLSPTRARYGYTF. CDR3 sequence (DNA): TGTGCCAGCAGTTTATCCCCGACGAGAGCGCGCTATGGCTACACCTTC.

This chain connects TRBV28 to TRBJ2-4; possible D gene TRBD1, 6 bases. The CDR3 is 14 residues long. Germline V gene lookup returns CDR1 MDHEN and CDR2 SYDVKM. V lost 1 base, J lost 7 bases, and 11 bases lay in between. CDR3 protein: CASSLLYRENIQYF. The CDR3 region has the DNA TGTGCCAGCAGTTTATTATACAGGGAGAACATTCAGTACTTC.

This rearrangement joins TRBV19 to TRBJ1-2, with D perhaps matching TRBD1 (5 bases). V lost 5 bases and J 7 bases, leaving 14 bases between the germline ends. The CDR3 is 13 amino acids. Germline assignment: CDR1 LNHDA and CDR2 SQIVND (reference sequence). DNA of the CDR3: TGTGCCAGTAGTTGGGACGGGGGTGGTGGCTACACCTTC. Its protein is CASSWDGGGGYTF.